The 15 T cell receptor beta chains below all came from one sample that was sequenced in a study of blood T cell repertoires in COVID-19. Sequencing was performed with immunoSEQ multiplex PCR; in TCRdb, only in-frame clones are kept and a portion is missing. The data hold fewer than 350,000 clones, with around 89% observed a single time. Sequenced input: PBMCs or T cells enriched from blood (not recorded which). The receptors were sampled from a woman aged 18-29 years with acute COVID-19.

The gene calls are TRBV19 and TRBJ2-4; TRBD2 matches 11 bases. J was trimmed by 0 bases and V by 6 bases; bases with no gene match: 16. There are 20 residues in the CDR3. Germline V gene data show CDR1 as LNHDA and CDR2 as SQIVND (reference sequence). The DNA for the CDR3 is TGTGCCAGTAGCACCCCTAGCGGGAGGCGAGGGGTACTAGCCAAAAACATTCAGTACTTC. Translation: CASSTPSGRRGVLAKNIQYF.

The J gene is TRBJ1-4, the V gene TRBV7-9; 9 bases align to TRBD1. The CDR3 length is 15 residues. V shed 5 bases and J 7 bases; nucleotides not matched to a gene: 8. Germline values: CDR1 SEHNR, CDR2 FQNEAQ (reference sequence). The CDR3 DNA reads as TGTGCCAGCAGCCTAGGACAGGGGAGAGCTGAAAAACTGTTTTTT. Amino acid sequence: CASSLGQGRAEKLFF. Looking up the rest from reference TRBV7-9 and TRBJ1-4 gives the full variable domain: DTGVSQNPRHKITKRGQNVTFRCDPISEHNRLYWYRQTLGQGPEFLTYFQNEAQLEKSRLLSDRFSAERPKGSFSTLEIQRTEQGDSAMYLCASSLGQGRAEKLFFGSGTQLSVL.

The chain combines TRBV7-9 with TRBJ2-3, with unresolved D. Trimming pared 2 bases from V and 2 bases from J, leaving 14 bases between. Germline CDR1 SEHNR, CDR2 FQNEAQ (reference sequence). The CDR3 runs to 16 residues. The DNA of the CDR3 is TGTGCCAGCAGCTTAAACCGACTGGTTATCACAGATACGCAGTATTTT. It specifies CASSLNRLVITDTQYF.

The chain is built from TRBV19 and TRBJ1-1; a possible D gene is TRBD1 (6 bases). CDR1 LNHDA and CDR2 SQIVND come from the germline V gene (reference sequence). This CDR3 has 14 amino acids. The V end lost 5 bases, the J end lost 1 base, and 11 bases lay between the germline ends. CDR3 nucleotide sequence: TGTGCCAGTAGTTCGGCCAGGGGGAACACTGAAGCTTTCTTT. It codes for CASSSARGNTEAFF.

This chain joins TRBV3-1 (or the pseudogene TRBV3-2) and TRBJ1-4; D not resolved. V lost 3 bases, J lost 10 bases, and 9 bases lay in between. The CDR3 is 12 amino acids. Per the germline V gene, CDR1 is LGHDT and CDR2 is YNNKEL (reference sequence). DNA for the CDR3: TGTGCCAGCAGCCAGAGGGAAGGAAAACTGTTTTTT. Translation gives CASSQREGKLFF.

The chain has TRBV10-2 and TRBJ2-7; D is perhaps TRBD2 (5 bases). Trimming removed 4 bases from V and 0 bases from J, with 10 bases in between. CDR1 and CDR2 (germline): WSHSY, SAAADI. The CDR3 sequence is 14 residues long. In DNA, the CDR3 is TGCGCCAGCAGTGCCGGGGATGCCTCCTACGAGCAGTACTTC. This codes for CASSAGDASYEQYF.

The table lists this clone with a count of one. The chain links TRBV27 to TRBJ1-4; 9 bases are a match to TRBD1. Trimming removed 5 bases from V and 3 bases from J; junction bases left unmatched: 4. Germline CDR1 is MNHEY and CDR2 is SMNVEV (reference sequence). The CDR3 consists of 15 residues. The CDR3 region is CASSPTGGSNEKLFF. The CDR3 DNA sequence: TGTGCCAGCAGTCCGACAGGGGGTTCTAATGAAAAACTGTTTTTT. The full variable domain, completed using reference TRBV27 and TRBJ1-4, is EAQVTQNPRYLITVTGKKLTVTCSQNMNHEYMSWYRQDPGLGLRQIYYSMNVEVTDKGDVPEGYKVSRKEKRNFPLILESPSPNQTSLYFCASSPTGGSNEKLFFGSGTQLSVL.

For this clone: The same CDR3 can be traced to other DNA sequences in this sample. Here the CDR3 reads CASSLSGGSNEQFF. In DNA, the CDR3 is TGTGCCAGCAGTTTATCTGGAGGGAGCAATGAGCAGTTCTTC. The chain employs TRBV28 and TRBJ2-1, with D possibly matching TRBD2 (6 bases). Between the trimmed V and J ends, which lost 1 base and 6 bases, there was a span of 10 bases. This CDR3 has 14 amino acids. Germline V gene lookup returns CDR1 MDHEN and CDR2 SYDVKM.

This chain joins TRBV7-8 and TRBJ2-5; 15 bases map to TRBD2. This CDR3 is built from 19 residues. The germline V gene encodes CDR1 SGHVS and CDR2 FQNEAQ. Trimming took 5 bases from V and 4 from J; bases not matched to a gene: 14. CDR3 sequence: CASSHRPGLAGGWRETQYF. CDR3 nucleotide sequence: TGTGCCAGCAGCCACCGCCCGGGACTAGCGGGAGGATGGCGAGAGACCCAGTACTTC.

This clone was seen once. The chain has TRBV19 and TRBJ2-2; a possible D gene is TRBD1 (6 bases). Germline V gene lookup returns CDR1 LNHDA and CDR2 SQIVND (reference sequence). CDR3 length equals 15 residues. V lost 4 bases and J lost 4, with 13 bases in between. The CDR3 DNA reads TGTGCCAGTAGTAAACAGGGCTCGGGCACCGGGGAGCTGTTTTTT. Its protein is CASSKQGSGTGELFF.

V is TRBV5-4 and J is TRBJ1-2; TRBD1 matches at 9 bases. This CDR3 has 13 residues. V lost 5 bases, J lost 8 bases, and 7 bases stayed unmatched. Germline CDR1 reads SGHNT; CDR2 reads YYREEE (reference sequence). The CDR3 nucleotides read TGTGCCAGCAGACTGGGACAGGGCGGGGGCTACACCTTC. This encodes CASRLGQGGGYTF.

Here the CDR3 DNA reads TGTGCCAGCAGTCGAAGGGGACAGGGAGGCTATGGCTACACCTTC. It encodes CASSRRGQGGYGYTF. The chain has TRBV27 and TRBJ1-2; 9 nucleotides align to TRBD1. V lost 5 bases to trimming and J lost 4 bases; unmatched junction nucleotides: 8. The CDR3 consists of 15 residues. From germline, CDR1 is MNHEY and CDR2 SMNVEV (reference sequence).

About this clone itself: Its ends do not fully match the called genes, so a read error is possible. This chain uses TRBV3-1 (or the pseudogene TRBV3-2) with TRBJ2-1, with a possible D match to TRBD2 (5 bases). Germline V gene lookup returns CDR1 LGHDT and CDR2 YNNKEL (reference sequence). The CDR3 covers 14 residues. The CDR3 sequence: CASRQNRDYDEQFF. In DNA form, the CDR3 reads TGTGCCAGCAGACAAAATCGCGACTACGATGAGCAGTTCTTC.

CDR3 DNA sequence: TGTGCCAGCATCCCTAGCGACTACGAGCAGTACTTC. Translating it yields CASIPSDYEQYF. The J gene is TRBJ2-7, the V gene TRBV2, with D possibly being TRBD2 (6 bases). V was cut by 7 bases and J by 3 bases, with 10 bases left in between. The germline V gene has CDR1 SNHLY and CDR2 FYNNEI. The CDR3 covers 12 residues. The variable domain in full, with the rest retrieved from reference TRBV2 and TRBJ2-7, is EPEVTQTPSHQVTQMGQEVILRCVPISNHLYFYWYRQILGQKVEFLVSFYNNEISEKSEIFDDQFSVERPDGSNFTLKIRSTKLEDSAMYFCASIPSDYEQYFGPGTRLTVT.

The chain couples TRBV7-2 to TRBJ2-7; tentatively, D is TRBD1 (6 bases). The length of the CDR3 is 14 residues. With 6 bases removed from V and 4 bases from J, the gap between germline ends came to 16 bases. The germline gives CDR1 SGHTA, CDR2 FQGNSA. The CDR3 loop is CASSPDSRAYEQYF. As DNA, the CDR3 is TGTGCCAGCAGTCCGGACAGTAGAGCTTACGAGCAGTACTTC. The variable domain in full, completed from reference TRBV7-2 and TRBJ2-7, reads GAGVSQSPSNKVTEKGKDVELRCDPISGHTALYWYRQSLGQGLEFLIYFQGNSAPDKSGLPSDRFSAERTGGSVSTLTIQRTQQEDSAVYLCASSPDSRAYEQYFGPGTRLTVT.